The present TCR beta chain was sequenced within a study of T cell repertoires in cytomegalovirus infection. Study context: Public signatures in TCR beta pointed to CMV infection and matching HLA type.

Per the germline V gene, CDR1 is MGHRA and CDR2 is YSYEKL. Trimming cost V 4 bases and J 7 bases; bases outside gene matches: 2. The CDR3 runs 13 residues. Study-wide results and caveats: Carriers of CMV plus the relevant HLA were identified by cumulative public TCR beta family frequency. In two of eight donors, the top clonotype was HLA-C-restricted CMV-specific.

TCRdb reprocessed the reads with MiXCR, giving one entry per CDR3 protein. The sample holds roughly 120,000 distinct CDR3 sequences, around 30% seen once. The count of this clonotype is one. Its antigen is still unknown. V usage is TRBV4-1 and J usage is TRBJ2-1, with 9 bases that match TRBD1. The specimen was CD8+ T cells from cultured PBMCs, collected from culture after CMV antigen stimulation. The receptor's source is a human donor in good health (CMV status not recorded). Some clones in this sample may be carry-over from other donors' samples. The CDR3 here is CASSPGQGNEQFF. CDR3 coding DNA: TGCGCCAGCAGCCCAGGACAGGGGAATGAGCAGTTCTTC.